This T cell receptor beta chain was obtained from a study of human T cells and chemical hapten exposure. Background on the study: Across the whole study, which lasted roughly 24 weeks, patients were given diphenylcyclopropenone on the scalp once a week.

The sample's time point: pre-sensitization, week 0. Treatment given: therapeutic diphenylcyclopropenone sensitization with weekly scalp DPC. At every patch-test visit, blood was drawn before the patch test was applied. Blood, whole and unfractionated, served as the source for total RNA extraction. Unique molecular identifiers were attached to individual cDNA molecules during library preparation. TCRdb fed the RACE reads into MiXCR, producing one record per CDR3 protein. Here the sample spans 300,000 to 450,000 distinct CDR3 sequences, 4.5% to 5.5% being singletons. This receptor was identified in a woman aged 18-29 years with alopecia areata. Some clones in this sample may be carry-over from other donors' samples. Sequencing used whole blood, obtained in connection with sensitization to the hapten diphenylcyclopropenone (DPC).

This CDR3 is CASNDRSSNEKLFF. DNA for the CDR3: TGTGCCAGCAACGACAGGTCGTCTAATGAAAAACTGTTTTTT. V gene TRBV2 combines with J gene TRBJ1-4, with D maybe TRBD1 (6 bases). V lost 7 bases and J lost 3, with 12 bases in between. The CDR3 has 14 amino acids. CDR1 SNHLY and CDR2 FYNNEI come from the germline V gene.